Included here is one T cell receptor beta chain sequence, with context. Original processing notes: Amplifying reference gene primers gave estimates of nucleated cell counts. The repertoire was sequenced with immunoSEQ multiplex PCR; TCRdb's copy has only in-frame clones and lacks some. V and J calls and clone size are copied from that table; D and trimming were computed from the DNA. The repertoire holds roughly 200,000 clones, with 80% to 85% as singletons. This CDR3 region has 17 residues. Germline V gene lookup returns CDR1 SGHDN and CDR2 FVKESK. V trimming: 4 bases; J trimming: 5 bases; junction bases outside the gene matches: 15. The data stem from a study of blood T cell repertoires in COVID-19. Study-level background: The United States, Italy and Spain were the sources of the acute and convalescent COVID-19 samples. In each case, the material was cDNA or gDNA derived from T cells, B-cell-depleted T cells, or PBMCs.

The TCR sequence derives from a woman older than 75 with active or convalescent COVID-19. The chain combines TRBV14 with TRBJ2-5; 8 nucleotides agree with TRBD2. Source material: peripheral blood. The CDR3 spells CASSPRAGAFGGETQYF. The CDR3 DNA sequence: TGTGCCAGCAGCCCCAGAGCGGGAGCCTTCGGAGGGGAGACCCAGTACTTC. Filled out from reference TRBV14 and TRBJ2-5, the complete variable domain reads EAGVTQFPSHSVIEKGQTVTLRCDPISGHDNLYWYRRVMGKEIKFLLHFVKESKQDESGMPNNRFLAERTGGTYSTLKVQPAELEDSGVYFCASSPRAGAFGGETQYFGPGTRLLVL.